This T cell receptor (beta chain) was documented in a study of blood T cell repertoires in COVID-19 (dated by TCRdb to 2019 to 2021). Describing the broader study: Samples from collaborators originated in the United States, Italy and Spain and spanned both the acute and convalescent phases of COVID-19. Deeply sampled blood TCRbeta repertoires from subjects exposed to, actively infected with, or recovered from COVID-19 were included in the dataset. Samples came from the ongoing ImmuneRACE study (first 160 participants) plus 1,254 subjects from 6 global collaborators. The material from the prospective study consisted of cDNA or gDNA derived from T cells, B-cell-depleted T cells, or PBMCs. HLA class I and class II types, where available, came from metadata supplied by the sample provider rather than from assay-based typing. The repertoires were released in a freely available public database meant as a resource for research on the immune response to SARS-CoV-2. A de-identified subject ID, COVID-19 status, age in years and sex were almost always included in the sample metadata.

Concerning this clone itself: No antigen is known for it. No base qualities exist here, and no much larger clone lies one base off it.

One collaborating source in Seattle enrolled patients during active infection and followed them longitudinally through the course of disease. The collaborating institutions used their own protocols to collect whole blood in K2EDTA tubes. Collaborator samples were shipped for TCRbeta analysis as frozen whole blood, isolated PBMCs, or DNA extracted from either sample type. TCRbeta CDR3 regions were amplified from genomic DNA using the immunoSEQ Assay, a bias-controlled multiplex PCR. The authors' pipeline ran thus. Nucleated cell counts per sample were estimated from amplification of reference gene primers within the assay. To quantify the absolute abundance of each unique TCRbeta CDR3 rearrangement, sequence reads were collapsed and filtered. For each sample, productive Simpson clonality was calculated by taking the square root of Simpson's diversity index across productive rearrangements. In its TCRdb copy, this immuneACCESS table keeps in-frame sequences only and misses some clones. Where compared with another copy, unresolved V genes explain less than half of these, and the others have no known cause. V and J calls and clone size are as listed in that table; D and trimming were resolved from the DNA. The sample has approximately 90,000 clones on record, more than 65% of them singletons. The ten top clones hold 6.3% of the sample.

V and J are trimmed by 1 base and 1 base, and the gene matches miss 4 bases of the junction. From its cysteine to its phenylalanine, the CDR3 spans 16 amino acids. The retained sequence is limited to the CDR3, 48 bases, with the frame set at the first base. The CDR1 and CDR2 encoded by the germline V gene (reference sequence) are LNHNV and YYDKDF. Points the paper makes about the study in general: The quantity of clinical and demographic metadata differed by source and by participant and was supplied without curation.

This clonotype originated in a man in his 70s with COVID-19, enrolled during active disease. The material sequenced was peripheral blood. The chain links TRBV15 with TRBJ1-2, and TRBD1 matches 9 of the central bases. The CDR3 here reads CATSRGGQGNNYGYTF. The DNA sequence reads TGTGCCACCAGCAGAGGAGGACAGGGGAATAACTATGGCTACACCTTC.